This TCR beta chain emerged from a study of blood T cell repertoires in COVID-19 (dated by TCRdb to the early 2020s). For the study in its entirety: Samples from collaborators originated in the United States, Italy and Spain and spanned both the acute and convalescent phases of COVID-19. The material from the prospective study consisted of cDNA or gDNA derived from T cells, B-cell-depleted T cells, or PBMCs. The dataset comprised deeply sampled blood TCRbeta repertoires from subjects exposed to, actively infected with, or recovered from COVID-19. The repertoires were released in a freely available public database intended as a resource for research on the immune response to SARS-CoV-2. The samples were drawn from the first 160 participants of the ongoing ImmuneRACE study and from more than 1,000 subjects provided by 6 global collaborators. Sample metadata almost always included a de-identified subject ID, COVID-19 status, age in years and sex. Where available, HLA class I and class II types were obtained from metadata supplied by the sample provider rather than from assay-based typing. Beyond this particular receptor, the publication reports: The quantity of clinical and demographic metadata differed by source and by participant and was supplied without curation.

The collaborating institutions used their own protocols to collect whole blood in K2EDTA tubes. For TCRbeta analysis, collaborator samples were shipped as frozen whole blood, as isolated PBMCs, or as DNA extracted from either sample type. A remark on this clone: It has no known antigen specificity. No quality values exist for individual bases; no much larger clone is one base distant.

The immunoSEQ Assay, a bias-controlled multiplex PCR, was used to amplify TCRbeta CDR3 regions from genomic DNA. As for the original processing: Nucleated cell counts per sample were estimated from amplification of reference gene primers within the assay. To quantify the absolute abundance of each unique TCRbeta CDR3 rearrangement, sequence reads were collapsed and filtered. For each sample, productive Simpson clonality was calculated by taking the square root of Simpson's diversity index across productive rearrangements. TCRdb stores this immuneACCESS table with in-frame sequences only. Part of the clones is absent; in the studies checked, under half of the shortfall reflects unresolved V genes, and no reason is known for the rest. V, J and clone size are taken as reported in that table, and D and trimming were inferred from the DNA itself. Here the sample has 240,000 or so clones; approximately 86% occur a single time. Jointly, the top ten make up under 9% of the sample.

Including the terminal cysteine and phenylalanine, the CDR3 comprises 14 residues. The read is trimmed to its CDR3 DNA, 42 bases read in frame from base 1. CDR1 is given as SGHTA and CDR2 as FQGNSA, both from the germline V gene. At the junction V is shortened by 7 bases and J by 5 bases, with 17 bases in between. The chain was built from TRBV7-2 and TRBJ2-5; 7 matching bases give a weak D call of TRBD1. The clonotype comes from a woman in her sixties or seventies with active or convalescent COVID-19. Sequencing was performed on peripheral blood. At the DNA level, the sequence is TGTGCCAGCAAAGGGGGCGGGACCAGGGAGACCCAGTACTTC. Translated, this gives CASKGGGTRETQYF.